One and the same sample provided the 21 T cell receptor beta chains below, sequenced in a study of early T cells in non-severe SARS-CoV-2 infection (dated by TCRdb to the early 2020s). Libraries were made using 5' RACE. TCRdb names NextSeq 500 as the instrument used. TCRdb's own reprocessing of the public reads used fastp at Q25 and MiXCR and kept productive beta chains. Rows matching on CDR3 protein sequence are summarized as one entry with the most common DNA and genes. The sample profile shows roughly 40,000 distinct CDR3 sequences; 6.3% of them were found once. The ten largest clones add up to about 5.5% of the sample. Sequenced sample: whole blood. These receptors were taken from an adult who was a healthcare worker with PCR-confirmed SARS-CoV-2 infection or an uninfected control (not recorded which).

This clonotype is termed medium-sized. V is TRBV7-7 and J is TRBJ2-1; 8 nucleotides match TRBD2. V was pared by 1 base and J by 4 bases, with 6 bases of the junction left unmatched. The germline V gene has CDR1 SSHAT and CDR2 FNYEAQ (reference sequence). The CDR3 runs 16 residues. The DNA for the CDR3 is TGTGCCAGCAGCTTAGGTGTTTCTAGCGGGTACAATGAGCAGTTCTTC. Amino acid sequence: CASSLGVSSGYNEQFF. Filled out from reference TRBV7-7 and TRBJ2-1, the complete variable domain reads GAGVSQSPRYKVTKRGQDVTLRCDPISSHATLYWYQQALGQGPEFLTYFNYEAQPDKSGLPSDRFSAERPEGSISTLTIQRTEQRDSAMYRCASSLGVSSGYNEQFFGPGTRLTVL.

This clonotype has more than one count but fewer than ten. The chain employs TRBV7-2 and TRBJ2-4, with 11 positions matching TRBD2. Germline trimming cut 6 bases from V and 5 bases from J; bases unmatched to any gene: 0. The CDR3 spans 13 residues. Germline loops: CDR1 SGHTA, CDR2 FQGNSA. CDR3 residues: CASSSGRENIQYF. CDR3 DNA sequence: TGTGCCAGCAGTAGCGGGAGGGAAAACATTCAGTACTTC. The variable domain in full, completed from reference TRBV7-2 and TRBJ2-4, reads GAGVSQSPSNKVTEKGKDVELRCDPISGHTALYWYRQSLGQGLEFLIYFQGNSAPDKSGLPSDRFSAERTGGSVSTLTIQRTQQEDSAVYLCASSSGRENIQYFGAGTRLSVL.

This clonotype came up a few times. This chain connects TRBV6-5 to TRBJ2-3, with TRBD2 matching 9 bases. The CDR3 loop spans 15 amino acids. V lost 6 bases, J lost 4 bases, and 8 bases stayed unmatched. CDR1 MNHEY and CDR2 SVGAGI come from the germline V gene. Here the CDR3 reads CASRPREGRPDTQYF. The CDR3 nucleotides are TGTGCCAGCAGACCGCGGGAGGGCCGCCCAGATACGCAGTATTTT.

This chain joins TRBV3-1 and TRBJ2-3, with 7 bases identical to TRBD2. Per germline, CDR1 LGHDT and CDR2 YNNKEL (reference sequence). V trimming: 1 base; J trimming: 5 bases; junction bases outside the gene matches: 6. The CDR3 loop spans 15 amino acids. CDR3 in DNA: TGTGCCAGCAGCCAAGTCCGGGGGGACGTAGATACGCAGTATTTT. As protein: CASSQVRGDVDTQYF.

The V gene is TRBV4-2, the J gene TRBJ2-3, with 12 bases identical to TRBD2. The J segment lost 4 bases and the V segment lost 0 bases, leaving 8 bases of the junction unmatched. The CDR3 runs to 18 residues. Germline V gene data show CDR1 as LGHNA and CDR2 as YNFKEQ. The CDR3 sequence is CASSQDPSLAGGADTQYF. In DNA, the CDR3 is TGTGCCAGCAGCCAAGACCCTTCACTAGCGGGAGGCGCAGATACGCAGTATTTT.

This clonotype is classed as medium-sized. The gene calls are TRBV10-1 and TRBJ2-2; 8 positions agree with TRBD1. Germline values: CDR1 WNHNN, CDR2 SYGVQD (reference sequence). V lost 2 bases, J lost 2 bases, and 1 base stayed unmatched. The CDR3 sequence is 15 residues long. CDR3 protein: CASSEGQGNTGELFF. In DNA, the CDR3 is TGCGCCAGCAGTGAGGGACAGGGAAACACCGGGGAGCTGTTTTTT.

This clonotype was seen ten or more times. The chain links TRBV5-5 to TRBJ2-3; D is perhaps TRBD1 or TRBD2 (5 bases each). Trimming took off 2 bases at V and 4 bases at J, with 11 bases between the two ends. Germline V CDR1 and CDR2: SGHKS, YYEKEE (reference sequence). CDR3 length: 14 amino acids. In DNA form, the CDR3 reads TGTGCCAGCAGCTTAGAATGGGGGTCAGATACGCAGTATTTT. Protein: CASSLEWGSDTQYF.

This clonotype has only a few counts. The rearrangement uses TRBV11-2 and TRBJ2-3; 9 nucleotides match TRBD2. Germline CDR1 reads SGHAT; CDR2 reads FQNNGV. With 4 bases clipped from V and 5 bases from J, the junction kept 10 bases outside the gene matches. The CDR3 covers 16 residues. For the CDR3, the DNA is TGTGCCAGCAGCTCACGGGGAGCGGGAGGAAGAGATACGCAGTATTTT. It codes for CASSSRGAGGRDTQYF.

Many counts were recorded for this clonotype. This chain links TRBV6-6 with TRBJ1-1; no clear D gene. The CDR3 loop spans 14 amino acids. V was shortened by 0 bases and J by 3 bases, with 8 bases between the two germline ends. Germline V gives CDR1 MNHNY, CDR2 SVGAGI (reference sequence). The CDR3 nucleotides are TGTGCCAGCAGTTACTCGACCGCAGACACTGAAGCTTTCTTT. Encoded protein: CASSYSTADTEAFF.

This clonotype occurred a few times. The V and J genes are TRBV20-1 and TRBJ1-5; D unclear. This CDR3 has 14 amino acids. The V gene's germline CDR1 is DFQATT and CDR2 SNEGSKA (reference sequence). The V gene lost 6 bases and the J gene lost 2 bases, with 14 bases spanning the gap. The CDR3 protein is CSAHRGTGNQPQHF. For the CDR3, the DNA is TGCAGTGCCCACCGTGGAACGGGCAATCAGCCCCAGCATTTT.

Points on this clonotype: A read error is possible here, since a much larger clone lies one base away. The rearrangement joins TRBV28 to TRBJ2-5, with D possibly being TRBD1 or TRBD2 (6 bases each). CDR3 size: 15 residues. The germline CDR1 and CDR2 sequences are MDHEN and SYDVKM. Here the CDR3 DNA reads TGTGTCAGCAGTGACGGGGGCAGGGGATCAGAGACCCAGTACTTC. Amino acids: CVSSDGGRGSETQYF.

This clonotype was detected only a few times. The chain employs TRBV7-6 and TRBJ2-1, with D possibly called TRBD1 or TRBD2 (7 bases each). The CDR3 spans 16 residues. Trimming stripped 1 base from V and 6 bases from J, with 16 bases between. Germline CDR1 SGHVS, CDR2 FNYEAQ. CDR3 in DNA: TGTGCCAGCAGCTTAGAGCAGGGGGAGGGACTCAATGAGCAGTTCTTC. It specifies CASSLEQGEGLNEQFF.

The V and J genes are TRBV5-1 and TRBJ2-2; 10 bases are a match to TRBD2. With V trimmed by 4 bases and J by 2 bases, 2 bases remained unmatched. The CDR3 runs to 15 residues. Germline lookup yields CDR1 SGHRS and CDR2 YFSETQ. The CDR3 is CASSASGSNTGELFF. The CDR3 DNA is TGCGCCAGCAGCGCTAGCGGGAGTAACACCGGGGAGCTGTTTTTT.

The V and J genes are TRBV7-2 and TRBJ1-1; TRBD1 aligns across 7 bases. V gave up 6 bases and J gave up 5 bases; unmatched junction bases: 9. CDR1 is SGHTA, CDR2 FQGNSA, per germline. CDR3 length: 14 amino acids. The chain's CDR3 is CASRQRQGFTEAFF. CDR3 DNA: TGTGCCAGCAGACAGAGACAGGGTTTTACTGAAGCTTTCTTT.

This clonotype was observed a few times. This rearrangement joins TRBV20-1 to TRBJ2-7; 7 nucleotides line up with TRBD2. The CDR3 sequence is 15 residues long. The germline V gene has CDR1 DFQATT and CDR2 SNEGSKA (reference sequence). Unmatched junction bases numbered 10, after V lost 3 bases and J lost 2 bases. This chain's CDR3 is CSASGLADPTYEQYF. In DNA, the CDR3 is TGCAGTGCTAGTGGGCTAGCGGATCCAACCTACGAGCAGTACTTC.

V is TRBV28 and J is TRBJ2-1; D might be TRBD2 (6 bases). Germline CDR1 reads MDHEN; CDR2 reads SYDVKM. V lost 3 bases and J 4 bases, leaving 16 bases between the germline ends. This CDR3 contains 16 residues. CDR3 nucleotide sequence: TGTGCCAGCAGTTTGGGAGGTACGGGACGTTACAATGAGCAGTTCTTC. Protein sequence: CASSLGGTGRYNEQFF.

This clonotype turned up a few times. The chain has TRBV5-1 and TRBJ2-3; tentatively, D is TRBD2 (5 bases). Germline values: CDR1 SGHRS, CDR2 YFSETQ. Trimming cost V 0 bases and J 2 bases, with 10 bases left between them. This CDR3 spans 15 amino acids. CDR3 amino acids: CASSLVRDPTDTQYF. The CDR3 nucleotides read TGCGCCAGCAGCTTGGTACGGGATCCCACAGATACGCAGTATTTT.

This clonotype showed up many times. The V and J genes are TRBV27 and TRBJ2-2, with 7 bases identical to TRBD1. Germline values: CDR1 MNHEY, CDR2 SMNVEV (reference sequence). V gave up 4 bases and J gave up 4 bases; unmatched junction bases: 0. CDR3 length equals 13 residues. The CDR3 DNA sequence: TGTGCCAGCAGTTCAGGGGGCACCGGGGAGCTGTTTTTT. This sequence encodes CASSSGGTGELFF.

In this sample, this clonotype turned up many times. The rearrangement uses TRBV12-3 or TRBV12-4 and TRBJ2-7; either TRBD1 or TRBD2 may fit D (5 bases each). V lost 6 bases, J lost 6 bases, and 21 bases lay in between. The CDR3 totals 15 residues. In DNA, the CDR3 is TGTGCCAGCAGCACCGGGACCAAGCTACCTTCCGAGCAGTACTTC. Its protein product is CASSTGTKLPSEQYF.

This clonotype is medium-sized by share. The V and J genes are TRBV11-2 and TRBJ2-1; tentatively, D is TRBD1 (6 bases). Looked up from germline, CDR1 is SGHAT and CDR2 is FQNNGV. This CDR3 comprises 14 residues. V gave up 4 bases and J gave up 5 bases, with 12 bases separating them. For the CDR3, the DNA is TGTGCCAGCAGCTCATGGACAGAGGACAATGAGCAGTTCTTC. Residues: CASSSWTEDNEQFF.

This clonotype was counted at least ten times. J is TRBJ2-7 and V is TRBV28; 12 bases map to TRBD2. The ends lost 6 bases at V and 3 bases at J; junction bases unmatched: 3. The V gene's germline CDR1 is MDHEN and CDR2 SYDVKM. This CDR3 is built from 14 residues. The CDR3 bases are TGTGCCAGCAGGGGGACTAGCGGGCTCTACGAGCAGTACTTC. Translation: CASRGTSGLYEQYF.